Listed below are T cell receptor beta chains from one sample, sequenced in a study of blood T cell repertoires in COVID-19. The table came from immunoSEQ multiplex PCR; TCRdb's copy has only in-frame clones and leaves some out. The table has approximately 260,000 clones, about 88% seen once. Sequenced material: peripheral blood. These receptors all come from a man aged 18 to 30 with active or convalescent COVID-19. CDR3s include the opening cysteine and the closing phenylalanine or tryptophan. The D gene is left open where the match is weak. Clone size is shown for a subset of rows, as once, few, many or a class of expanded clone.

J: TRBJ2-2
size: .
length: 13
V: TRBV7-3
D: TRBD1
DNA: TGTGCCAGCAGCCCAACAGGGGCCGGGGAGCTGTTTTTT
CDR3: CASSPTGAGELFF

J: TRBJ1-2
size: .
length: 15
V: TRBV18
D: .
DNA: TGTGCCAGCTCACCAACTAGTACCGAAATCTATGGCTACACCTTC
CDR3: CASSPTSTEIYGYTF

J: TRBJ2-1
size: .
length: 17
V: TRBV6-2/TRBV6-3
D: TRBD1
DNA: TGTGCCAGCAGTTACCCGAGGGACAGGGGGGCTTGGGATGAGCAGTTCTTC
CDR3: CASSYPRDRGAWDEQFF

J: TRBJ2-5
size: .
length: 15
V: TRBV18
D: TRBD1
DNA: TGTGCCAGCTCACCAATGAGGGACAGGCAAGAGACCCAGTACTTC
CDR3: CASSPMRDRQETQYF

J: TRBJ2-5
size: .
length: 14
V: TRBV4-1
D: TRBD1
DNA: TGCGCCAGCAGCCAAGAACAGGGGATGGAGACCCAGTACTTC
CDR3: CASSQEQGMETQYF

J: TRBJ1-3
size: .
length: 14
V: TRBV6-5
D: .
DNA: TGTGCCAGCAGTTACGATAGGAGGGGAAACACCATATATTTT
CDR3: CASSYDRRGNTIYF

J: TRBJ2-5
size: once
length: 16
V: TRBV7-9
D: TRBD1
DNA: TGTGCCAGCAGCTCAACCGGTGGGACAGGGTCCGAGACCCAGTACTTC
CDR3: CASSSTGGTGSETQYF

J: TRBJ1-2
size: .
length: 15
V: TRBV7-2
D: TRBD1
DNA: TGTGCCAGCAGCCCCACAGGGGGGAATAGGTATGGCTACACCTTC
CDR3: CASSPTGGNRYGYTF

J: TRBJ2-2
size: .
length: 14
V: TRBV27
D: TRBD1
DNA: TGTGCCAGCAGCACAGGGACAGCCACCGGGGAGCTGTTTTTT
CDR3: CASSTGTATGELFF

J: TRBJ1-2
size: .
length: 13
V: TRBV29-1
D: .
DNA: TGCAGCGTTTCCGCCCGAGGGTCCTACGGCTACACCTTC
CDR3: CSVSARGSYGYTF

J: TRBJ2-5
size: few
length: 15
V: TRBV27
D: TRBD2
DNA: TGTGCCAGCAGTCGGGAGGCAGCGGGAGTTGAGACCCAGTACTTC
CDR3: CASSREAAGVETQYF

J: TRBJ2-2
size: .
length: 13
V: TRBV5-1
D: .
DNA: TGCGCCAGCTCCGGAGACAACACCGGGGAGCTGTTTTTT
CDR3: CASSGDNTGELFF

J: TRBJ1-2
size: .
length: 14
V: TRBV10-3
D: TRBD1
DNA: TGTGCCATCAGCGCTGACAGGGGGAACTATGGCTACACCTTC
CDR3: CAISADRGNYGYTF

J: TRBJ1-5
size: .
length: 12
V: TRBV24-1
D: .
DNA: TGTGCCTTATGGGCCGGCAATCAGCCCCAGCATTTT
CDR3: CALWAGNQPQHF

J: TRBJ1-6
size: once
length: 15
V: TRBV2
D: .
DNA: TGTGCCAGCAGCGTGGGGAGGGCGAGTAATTCACCCCTCCACTTT
CDR3: CASSVGRASNSPLHF

J: TRBJ2-4
size: .
length: 17
V: TRBV28
D: .
DNA: TGTGCCAGCAGTTTAAGCCGGGGGTCTATAGCCAAAAACATTCAGTACTTC
CDR3: CASSLSRGSIAKNIQYF

J: TRBJ1-2
size: few
length: 15
V: TRBV5-4
D: .
DNA: TGTGCCAGCCAGGGATCTTTCGGGCCTAACTATGGCTACACCTTC
CDR3: CASQGSFGPNYGYTF

J: TRBJ2-1
size: .
length: 15
V: TRBV3-1/TRBV3-2
D: .
DNA: TGTGCCAGCAGCGCTGGTCATAGCGGTTACAATGAGCAGTTCTTC
CDR3: CASSAGHSGYNEQFF

J: TRBJ2-5
size: .
length: 13
V: TRBV7-2
D: .
DNA: TGTGCCAGCAGCTTATCAAATCGGGAGACCCAGTACTTC
CDR3: CASSLSNRETQYF

J: TRBJ1-5
size: .
length: 15
V: TRBV5-6
D: .
DNA: TGTGCCAGCAGCCTCCAGGGATATAGCAATCAGCCCCAGCATTTT
CDR3: CASSLQGYSNQPQHF

J: TRBJ2-1
size: .
length: 16
V: TRBV27
D: .
DNA: TGTGCCAGCAGTGCGGACCTCTTAGCTCTCGGGGATGAGCAGTTCTTC
CDR3: CASSADLLALGDEQFF

J: TRBJ1-6
size: few
length: 15
V: TRBV16
D: TRBD1
DNA: TGTGCCAGCAGCCAATCACCGGGACAGGGTTCACCCCTCCACTTT
CDR3: CASSQSPGQGSPLHF

J: TRBJ2-5
size: .
length: 16
V: TRBV3-1/TRBV3-2
D: .
DNA: TGTGCCAGCAGCCATTCATCCACCGGGACTCAAGAGACCCAGTACTTC
CDR3: CASSHSSTGTQETQYF

J: TRBJ1-2
size: once
length: 13
V: TRBV16
D: TRBD1
DNA: TGTGCCAGCAGCCAATCGGACAGGGCTGGCTACACCTTC
CDR3: CASSQSDRAGYTF

J: TRBJ1-2
size: few
length: 14
V: TRBV6-5
D: .
DNA: TGTGCCAGCAGTACCGGGACTAGTGGCTATGGCTACACCTTC
CDR3: CASSTGTSGYGYTF

J: TRBJ1-2
size: .
length: 13
V: TRBV28
D: TRBD1
DNA: TGTGCCAGCAGAAGACAGGGGAAATATGGCTACACCTTC
CDR3: CASRRQGKYGYTF

J: TRBJ1-6
size: .
length: 17
V: TRBV27
D: .
DNA: TGTGCCAGCAGTTTAACCTCGGGGGGGATCTATAATTCACCCCTCCACTTT
CDR3: CASSLTSGGIYNSPLHF

J: TRBJ2-1
size: .
length: 16
V: TRBV28
D: TRBD2
DNA: TGTGCCAGCAGTTCAATTAGCGGGGTTCGTTACAATGAGCAGTTCTTC
CDR3: CASSSISGVRYNEQFF

J: TRBJ1-1
size: .
length: 12
V: TRBV12-3/TRBV12-4
D: TRBD1
DNA: TGTGCCAGCGGGACAGGCGAAACTGAAGCTTTCTTT
CDR3: CASGTGETEAFF

J: TRBJ1-6
size: .
length: 13
V: TRBV10-2
D: .
DNA: TGCGCCAGCACCTATACAGATAATTCACCCCTCCACTTT
CDR3: CASTYTDNSPLHF

J: TRBJ2-5
size: .
length: 15
V: TRBV21-1
D: .
DNA: TGTGCCAGCAGCAAGGAGGGACTAGCGCCAGAGACCCAGTACTTC
CDR3: CASSKEGLAPETQYF

J: TRBJ2-7
size: few
length: 14
V: TRBV5-1
D: TRBD2
DNA: TGCGCCAGCAGCCCGGGACTAGCCGTATACGAGCAGTACTTC
CDR3: CASSPGLAVYEQYF

J: TRBJ1-4
size: .
length: 18
V: TRBV7-6
D: .
DNA: TGTGCCAGCAGCTTAAAAGTCACGGCTGATCGAGGAAGGGAAAAACTGTTTTTT
CDR3: CASSLKVTADRGREKLFF

J: TRBJ1-1
size: .
length: 14
V: TRBV19
D: TRBD1
DNA: TGTGCCAGTATGAGGGGACAGGGGAACACTGAAGCTTTCTTT
CDR3: CASMRGQGNTEAFF

J: TRBJ2-7
size: .
length: 12
V: TRBV2
D: .
DNA: TGTGCCAGCTCGGACTTTTCCTACGAGCAGTACTTC
CDR3: CASSDFSYEQYF

J: TRBJ2-3
size: .
length: 13
V: TRBV6-4
D: .
DNA: TGTGCCAGCAGTACTGGGCTCACAGATACGCAGTATTTT
CDR3: CASSTGLTDTQYF

J: TRBJ2-5
size: .
length: 15
V: TRBV9
D: TRBD1
DNA: TGTGCCAGCAGCAGGACAGGGGATACACAAGAGACCCAGTACTTC
CDR3: CASSRTGDTQETQYF

J: TRBJ2-1
size: .
length: 14
V: TRBV18
D: .
DNA: TGTGCCAGCCACGGGGGTAGCTCCTACAATGAGCAGTTCTTC
CDR3: CASHGGSSYNEQFF

J: TRBJ2-6
size: .
length: 18
V: TRBV7-9
D: TRBD2
DNA: TGTGCCAGCAGCCTAGGGAGCGGGGCCTACTCTGGGGCCAACGTCCTGACTTTC
CDR3: CASSLGSGAYSGANVLTF

J: TRBJ2-1
size: .
length: 16
V: TRBV6-5
D: TRBD1
DNA: TGTGCCAGCAGTTACTCGTCCGGGACAGGGGTCAGTGAGCAGTTCTTC
CDR3: CASSYSSGTGVSEQFF

J: TRBJ1-4
size: .
length: 15
V: TRBV28
D: .
DNA: TGTGCCAGCAGTTTATTAGGGAGTGCTAATGAAAAACTGTTTTTT
CDR3: CASSLLGSANEKLFF

J: TRBJ2-5
size: once
length: 11
V: TRBV20-1
D: .
DNA: TGCAGTGCCCACTCTCAAGAGACCCAGTACTTC
CDR3: CSAHSQETQYF

J: TRBJ1-5
size: .
length: 16
V: TRBV28
D: TRBD1
DNA: TGTGCTTCAATCAGCAGGGGACAGGGGAGAAATCAGCCCCAGCATTTT
CDR3: CASISRGQGRNQPQHF

J: TRBJ1-1
size: .
length: 13
V: TRBV30
D: .
DNA: TGTGCCTGGAGTGGGCAGATAAACACTGAAGCTTTCTTT
CDR3: CAWSGQINTEAFF